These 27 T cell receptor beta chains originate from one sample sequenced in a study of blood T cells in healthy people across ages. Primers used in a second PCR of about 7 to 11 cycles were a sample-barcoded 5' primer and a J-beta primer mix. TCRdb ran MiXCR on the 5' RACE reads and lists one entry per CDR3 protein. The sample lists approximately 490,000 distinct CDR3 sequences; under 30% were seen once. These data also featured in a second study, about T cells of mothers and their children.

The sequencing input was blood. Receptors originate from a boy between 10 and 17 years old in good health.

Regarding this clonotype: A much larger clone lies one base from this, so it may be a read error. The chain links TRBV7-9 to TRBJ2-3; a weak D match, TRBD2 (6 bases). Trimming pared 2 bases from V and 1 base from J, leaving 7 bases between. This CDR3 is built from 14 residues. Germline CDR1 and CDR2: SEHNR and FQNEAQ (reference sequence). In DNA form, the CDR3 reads TGTGCCAGCAGCTTACCGGGGGGCACAGATACGCAGTATTTT. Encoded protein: CASSLPGGTDTQYF.

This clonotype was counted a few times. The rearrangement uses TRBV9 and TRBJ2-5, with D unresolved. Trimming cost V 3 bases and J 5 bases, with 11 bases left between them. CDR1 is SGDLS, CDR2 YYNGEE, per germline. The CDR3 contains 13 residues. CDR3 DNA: TGTGCCAGCAGCGGGGCTCGGGTGGAGACCCAGTACTTC. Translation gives CASSGARVETQYF.

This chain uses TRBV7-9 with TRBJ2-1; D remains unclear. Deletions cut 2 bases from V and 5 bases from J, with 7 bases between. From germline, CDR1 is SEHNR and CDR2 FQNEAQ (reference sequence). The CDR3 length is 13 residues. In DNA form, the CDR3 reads TGTGCCAGCAGCTTATTAGTGCACAATGAGCAGTTCTTC. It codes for CASSLLVHNEQFF.

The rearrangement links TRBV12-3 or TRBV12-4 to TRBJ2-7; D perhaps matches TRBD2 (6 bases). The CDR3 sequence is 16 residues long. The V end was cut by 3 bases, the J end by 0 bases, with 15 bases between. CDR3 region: CASSLNRRGFSYEQYF. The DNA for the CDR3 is TGTGCCAGCAGTTTGAATAGGCGGGGCTTCTCCTACGAGCAGTACTTC.

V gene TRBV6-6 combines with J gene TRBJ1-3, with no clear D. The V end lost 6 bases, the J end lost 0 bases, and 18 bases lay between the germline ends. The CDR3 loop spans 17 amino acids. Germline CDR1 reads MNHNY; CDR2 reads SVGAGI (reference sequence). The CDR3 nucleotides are TGTGCCAGCAGCTTTTCCCATCGACGGAGCTCTGGAAACACCATATATTTT. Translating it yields CASSFSHRRSSGNTIYF.

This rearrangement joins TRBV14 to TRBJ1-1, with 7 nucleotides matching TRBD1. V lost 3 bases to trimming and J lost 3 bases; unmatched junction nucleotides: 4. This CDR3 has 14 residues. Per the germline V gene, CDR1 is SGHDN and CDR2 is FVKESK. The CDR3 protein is CASSQFTGDTEAFF. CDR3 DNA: TGTGCCAGCAGCCAGTTTACAGGGGACACTGAAGCTTTCTTT.

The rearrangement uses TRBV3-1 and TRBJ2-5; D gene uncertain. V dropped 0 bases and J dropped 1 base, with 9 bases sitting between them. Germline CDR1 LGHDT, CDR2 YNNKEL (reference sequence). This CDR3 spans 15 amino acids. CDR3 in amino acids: CASSQDFGPQETQYF. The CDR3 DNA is TGTGCCAGCAGCCAAGATTTCGGGCCCCAAGAGACCCAGTACTTC.

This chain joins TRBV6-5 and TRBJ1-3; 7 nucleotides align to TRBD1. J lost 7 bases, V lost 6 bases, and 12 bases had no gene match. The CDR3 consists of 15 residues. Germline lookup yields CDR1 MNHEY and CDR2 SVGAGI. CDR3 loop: CASSKDRSPVNTIYF. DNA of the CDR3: TGTGCCAGCAGCAAGGACAGGTCGCCTGTTAACACCATATATTTT.

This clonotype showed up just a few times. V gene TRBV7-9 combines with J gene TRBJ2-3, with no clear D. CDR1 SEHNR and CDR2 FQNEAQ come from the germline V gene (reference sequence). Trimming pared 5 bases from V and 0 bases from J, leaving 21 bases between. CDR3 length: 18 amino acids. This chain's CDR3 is CASSNDRRRSASTDTQYF. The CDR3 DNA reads TGTGCCAGCAGCAACGACCGGCGGCGGAGTGCTAGCACAGATACGCAGTATTTT.

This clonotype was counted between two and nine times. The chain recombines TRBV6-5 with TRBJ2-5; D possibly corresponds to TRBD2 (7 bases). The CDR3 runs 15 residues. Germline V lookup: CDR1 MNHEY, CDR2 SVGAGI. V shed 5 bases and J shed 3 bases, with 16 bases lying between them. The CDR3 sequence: CASSPTGGRKETQYF. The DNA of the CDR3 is TGTGCCAGCAGTCCCACGGGGGGCAGGAAAGAGACCCAGTACTTC.

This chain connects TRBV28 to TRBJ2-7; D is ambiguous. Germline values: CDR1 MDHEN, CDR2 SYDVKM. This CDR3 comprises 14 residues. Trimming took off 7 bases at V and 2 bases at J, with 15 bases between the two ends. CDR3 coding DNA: TGTGCCAGCACTCGAGACACCTTAACCTACGAGCAGTACTTC. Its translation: CASTRDTLTYEQYF.

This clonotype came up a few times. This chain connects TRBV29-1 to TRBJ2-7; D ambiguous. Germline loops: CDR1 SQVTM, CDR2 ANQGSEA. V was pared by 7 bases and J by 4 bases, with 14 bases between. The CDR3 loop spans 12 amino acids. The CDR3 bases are TGCAGCGCCGCTGGCAGATGGTACGAGCAGTACTTC. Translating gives CSAAGRWYEQYF.

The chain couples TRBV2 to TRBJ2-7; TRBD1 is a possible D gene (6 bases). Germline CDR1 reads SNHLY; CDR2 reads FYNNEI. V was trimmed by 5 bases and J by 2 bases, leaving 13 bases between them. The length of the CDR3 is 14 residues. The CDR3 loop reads CASSPEQGPYEQYF. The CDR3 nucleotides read TGTGCCAGCAGTCCTGAACAGGGCCCCTACGAGCAGTACTTC.

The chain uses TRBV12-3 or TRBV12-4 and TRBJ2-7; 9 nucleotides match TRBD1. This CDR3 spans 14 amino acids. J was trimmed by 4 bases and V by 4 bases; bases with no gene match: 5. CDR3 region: CASSSQGAGYEQYF. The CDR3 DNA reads TGTGCCAGCAGTTCACAGGGGGCTGGATACGAGCAGTACTTC.

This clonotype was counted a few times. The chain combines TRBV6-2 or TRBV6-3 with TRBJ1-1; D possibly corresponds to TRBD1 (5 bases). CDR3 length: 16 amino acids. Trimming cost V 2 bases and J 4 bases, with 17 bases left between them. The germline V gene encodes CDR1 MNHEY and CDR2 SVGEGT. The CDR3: CASSYEPGLLSTEAFF. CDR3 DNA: TGTGCCAGCAGTTACGAGCCGGGACTGCTCTCCACTGAAGCTTTCTTT.

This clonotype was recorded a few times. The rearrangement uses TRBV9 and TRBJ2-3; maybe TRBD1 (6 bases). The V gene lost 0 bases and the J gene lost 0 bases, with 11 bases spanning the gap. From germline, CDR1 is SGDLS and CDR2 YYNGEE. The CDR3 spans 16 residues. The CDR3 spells CASSVGGRGSTDTQYF. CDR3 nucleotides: TGTGCCAGCAGCGTAGGGGGCAGGGGAAGCACAGATACGCAGTATTTT.

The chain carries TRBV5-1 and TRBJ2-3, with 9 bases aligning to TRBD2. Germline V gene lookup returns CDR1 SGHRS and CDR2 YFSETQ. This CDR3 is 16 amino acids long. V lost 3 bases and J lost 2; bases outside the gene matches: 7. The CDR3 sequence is CASSYRSSGATDTQYF. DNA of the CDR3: TGCGCCAGCAGCTACCGATCTAGCGGGGCCACAGATACGCAGTATTTT.

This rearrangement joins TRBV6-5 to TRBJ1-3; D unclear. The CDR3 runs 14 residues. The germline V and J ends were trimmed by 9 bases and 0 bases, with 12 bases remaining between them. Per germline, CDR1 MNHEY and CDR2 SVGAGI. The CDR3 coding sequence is TGTGCCAGTATGCTCGAATACTCTGGAAACACCATATATTTT. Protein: CASMLEYSGNTIYF.

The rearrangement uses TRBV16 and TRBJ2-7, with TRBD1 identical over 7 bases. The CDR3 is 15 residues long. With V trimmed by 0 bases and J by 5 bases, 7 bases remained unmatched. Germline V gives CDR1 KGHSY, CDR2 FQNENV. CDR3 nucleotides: TGTGCCAGCAGCCAATCGACAGGGTTGTCCCACGAGCAGTACTTC. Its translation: CASSQSTGLSHEQYF.

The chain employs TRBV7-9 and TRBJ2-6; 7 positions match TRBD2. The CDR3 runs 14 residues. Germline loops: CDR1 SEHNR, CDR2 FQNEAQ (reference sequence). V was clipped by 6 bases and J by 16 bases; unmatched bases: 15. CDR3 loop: CASRDSGTNNYLTF. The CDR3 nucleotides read TGTGCCAGCAGGGACTCCGGGACTAACAATTATCTGACTTTC.

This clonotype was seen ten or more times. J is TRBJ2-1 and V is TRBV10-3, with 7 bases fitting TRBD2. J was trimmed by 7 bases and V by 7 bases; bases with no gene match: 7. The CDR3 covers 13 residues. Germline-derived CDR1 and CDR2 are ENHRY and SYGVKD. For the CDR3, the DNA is TGTGCCATCAATAGAGCGGGAAGGAATGAGCAGTTCTTC. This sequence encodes CAINRAGRNEQFF.

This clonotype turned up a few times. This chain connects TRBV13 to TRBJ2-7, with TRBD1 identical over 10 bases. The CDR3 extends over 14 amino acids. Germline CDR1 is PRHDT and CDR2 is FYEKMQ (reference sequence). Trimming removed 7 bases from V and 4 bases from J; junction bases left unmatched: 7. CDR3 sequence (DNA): TGTGCCAGCACTTCCCAGGACAGGGGGTACGAGCAGTACTTC. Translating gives CASTSQDRGYEQYF.

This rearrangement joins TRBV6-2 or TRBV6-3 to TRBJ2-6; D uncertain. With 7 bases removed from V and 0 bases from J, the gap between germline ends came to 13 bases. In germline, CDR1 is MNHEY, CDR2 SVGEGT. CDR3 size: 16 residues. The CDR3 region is CASTTRRFSGANVLTF. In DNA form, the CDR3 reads TGTGCCAGCACCACCCGGCGCTTCTCTGGGGCCAACGTCCTGACTTTC.

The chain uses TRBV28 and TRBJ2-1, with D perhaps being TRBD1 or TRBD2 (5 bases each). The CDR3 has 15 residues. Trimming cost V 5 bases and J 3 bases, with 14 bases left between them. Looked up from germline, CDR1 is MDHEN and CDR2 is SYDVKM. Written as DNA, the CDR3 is TGTGCCAGCAGTGCCCCGGGACGGAACTACAATGAGCAGTTCTTC. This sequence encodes CASSAPGRNYNEQFF.

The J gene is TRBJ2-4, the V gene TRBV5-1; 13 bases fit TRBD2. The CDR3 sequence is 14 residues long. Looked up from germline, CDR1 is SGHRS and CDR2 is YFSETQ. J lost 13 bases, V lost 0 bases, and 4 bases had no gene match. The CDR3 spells CASSLDGTSGMQYF. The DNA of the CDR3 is TGCGCCAGCAGCTTGGACGGGACTAGCGGGATGCAGTACTTC.

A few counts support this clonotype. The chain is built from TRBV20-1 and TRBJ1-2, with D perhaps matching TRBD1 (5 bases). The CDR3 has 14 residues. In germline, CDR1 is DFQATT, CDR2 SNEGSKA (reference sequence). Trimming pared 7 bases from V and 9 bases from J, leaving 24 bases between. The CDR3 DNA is TGCAGTGGGCGAAACCGGGACGGCCCTATAAGCTACACCTTC. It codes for CSGRNRDGPISYTF.

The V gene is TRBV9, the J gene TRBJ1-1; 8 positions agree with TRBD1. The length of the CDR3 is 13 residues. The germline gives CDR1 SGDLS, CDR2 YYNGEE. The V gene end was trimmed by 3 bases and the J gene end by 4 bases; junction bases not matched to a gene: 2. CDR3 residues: CASSAGGSTEAFF. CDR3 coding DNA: TGTGCCAGCAGCGCAGGGGGCAGCACTGAAGCTTTCTTT.